These 9 T cell receptor beta chains were all obtained from the same sample, sequenced in a study of T cell changes during pregnancy in multiple sclerosis. Profiling relied on immunoSEQ multiplex PCR, and the TCRdb table lists in-frame clones only, not all of them. The sample yields under 130,000 clones, 91% seen once. The input for sequencing was peripheral blood, taken after pregnancy. Receptor source: a female donor with multiple sclerosis, enrolled in a pregnancy study.

This chain links TRBV10-2 with TRBJ1-1, with D hard to call. The CDR3 has 14 amino acids. The V gene's germline CDR1 is WSHSY and CDR2 SAAADI. V dropped 6 bases and J dropped 0 bases, with 11 bases sitting between them. CDR3 in DNA: TGCGCCAGCAGGGTGGCAGAAGTGAACACTGAAGCTTTCTTT. This sequence encodes CASRVAEVNTEAFF.

The chain joins TRBV30 to TRBJ2-3, with 7 bases lining up with TRBD2. CDR1 is GTSNPN and CDR2 is SVGIG in the germline V gene (reference sequence). This CDR3 has 14 amino acids. Trimming took 2 bases from V and 3 from J; bases not matched to a gene: 5. The CDR3 loop is CAWSPGGWTDTQYF. DNA for the CDR3: TGTGCCTGGAGTCCGGGGGGATGGACAGATACGCAGTATTTT.

This chain links TRBV9 with TRBJ1-1, with D possibly matching TRBD1 (5 bases). The CDR3 covers 15 residues. Germline V gives CDR1 SGDLS, CDR2 YYNGEE. V dropped 3 bases and J dropped 0 bases, with 12 bases sitting between them. The CDR3 DNA follows: TGTGCCAGCAGCGCTTCCGGGGGAGTGAACACTGAAGCTTTCTTT. It is translated as CASSASGGVNTEAFF.

This clone was picked up one time. This chain joins TRBV25-1 and TRBJ2-3; 9 nucleotides line up with TRBD2. Germline lookup yields CDR1 MGHDK and CDR2 SYGVNS. The CDR3 has 15 amino acids. After removal of 1 base from V and 5 bases from J, the junction contained 4 bases not matched to a gene. CDR3 protein: CASSELGGGVDTQYF. The CDR3 nucleotides read TGTGCCAGCAGTGAATTAGGCGGGGGGGTAGATACGCAGTATTTT.

The chain is built from TRBV6-5 and TRBJ1-1, with D hard to call. Germline CDR1 and CDR2: MNHEY and SVGAGI. The CDR3 is 14 residues long. V lost 8 bases and J lost 3, with 16 bases in between. The CDR3 nucleotides read TGTGCCAGCCGGAAGAGGCAGCCATACACTGAAGCTTTCTTT. Amino acid sequence: CASRKRQPYTEAFF.

V usage is TRBV15 and J usage is TRBJ2-5; 10 bases are shared with TRBD2. V lost 0 bases, J lost 5 bases, and 3 bases stayed unmatched. The CDR3 length is 15 residues. CDR1 is LNHNV and CDR2 is YYDKDF in the germline V gene (reference sequence). The DNA for the CDR3 is TGTGCCACCAGCAGAGATGCTAGCGGGGGTGAGACCCAGTACTTC. This codes for CATSRDASGGETQYF.

CDR3 in amino acids: CASSVSSPGLAGDEQFF. In DNA, the CDR3 is TGTGCCAGCAGCGTTTCTTCGCCGGGACTAGCGGGGGATGAGCAGTTCTTC. The chain carries TRBV9 and TRBJ2-1; TRBD2 matches at 14 bases. Germline-derived CDR1 and CDR2 are SGDLS and YYNGEE. Germline trimming cut 2 bases from V and 8 bases from J; bases unmatched to any gene: 9. The CDR3 is 17 amino acids.

The table lists this clone with a count of one. The chain employs TRBV5-1 and TRBJ2-1, with 8 positions matching TRBD2. Germline V gene lookup returns CDR1 SGHRS and CDR2 YFSETQ. J was trimmed by 8 bases and V by 1 base; bases with no gene match: 8. The CDR3 totals 15 residues. The CDR3 region is CASSLSGVSGDEQFF. The CDR3 DNA reads as TGCGCCAGCAGCTTGTCAGGCGTTAGCGGGGATGAGCAGTTCTTC.

The genes are TRBV7-9 and TRBJ2-7; D is uncertain. V was cut by 3 bases and J by 3 bases, with 9 bases left in between. Germline CDR1 and CDR2: SEHNR and FQNEAQ (reference sequence). The CDR3 loop spans 13 amino acids. In DNA form, the CDR3 reads TGTGCCAGCAGCTTGGGCTATAGCTACGAGCAGTACTTC. The encoded protein is CASSLGYSYEQYF.